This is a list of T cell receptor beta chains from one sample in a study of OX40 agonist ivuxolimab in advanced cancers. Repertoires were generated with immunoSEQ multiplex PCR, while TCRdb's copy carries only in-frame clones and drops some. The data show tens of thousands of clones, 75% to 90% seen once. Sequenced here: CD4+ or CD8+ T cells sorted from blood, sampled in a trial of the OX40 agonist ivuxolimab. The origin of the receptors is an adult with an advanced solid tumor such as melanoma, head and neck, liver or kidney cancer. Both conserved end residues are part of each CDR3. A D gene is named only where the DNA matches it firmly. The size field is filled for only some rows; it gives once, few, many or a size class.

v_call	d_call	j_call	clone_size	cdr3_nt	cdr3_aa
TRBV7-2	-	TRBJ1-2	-	TGTGCCAGCAGCTTCGGACAGCTGGATGGCTACACCTTC	CASSFGQLDGYTF
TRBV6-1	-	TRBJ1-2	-	TGTGCCAGCAGTGAAACAGTGATCTATGGCTACACCTTC	CASSETVIYGYTF
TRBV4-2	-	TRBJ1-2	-	TGTGCCAGCAGCCAAGATAAGGCGTATTACACCTTC	CASSQDKAYYTF
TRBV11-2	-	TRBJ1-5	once	TGTGCCAGCAGCCAAAAGAGTGACAATCAGCCCCAGCATTTT	CASSQKSDNQPQHF
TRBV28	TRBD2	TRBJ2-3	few	TGTGCCAGCAGCACCATGTGGGGGGATGGACTAGCGGGAGCAACAGATACGCAGTATTTT	CASSTMWGDGLAGATDTQYF
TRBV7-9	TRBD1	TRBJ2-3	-	TGTGCCAGCAGCCTGACGGACAGGCTGAGGACAGATACGCAGTATTTT	CASSLTDRLRTDTQYF
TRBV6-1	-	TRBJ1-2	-	TGTGCCAGCAACGGAGAAGGGACACCGTATGGCTACACCTTC	CASNGEGTPYGYTF
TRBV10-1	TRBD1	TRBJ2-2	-	TGCGCCAGCAGTGACCGACAGGGGGCGAACACCGGGGAGCTGTTTTTT	CASSDRQGANTGELFF
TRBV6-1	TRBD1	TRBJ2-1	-	TGTGCCAGCAGTGGCGACAGGGGTTATGAGCAGTTCTTC	CASSGDRGYEQFF
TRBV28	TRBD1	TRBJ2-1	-	TGTGCCAGCACCTTAACAGGGGTGCCAAGCAATGAGCAGTTCTTC	CASTLTGVPSNEQFF
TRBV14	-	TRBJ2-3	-	TGTGCCAGCAGCCCGGTCCGGACAGCAAACACAGATACGCAGTATTTT	CASSPVRTANTDTQYF
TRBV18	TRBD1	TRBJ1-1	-	TGTGCCAGCTCACCGTACAGGGGGCGAAGAACTGAAGCTTTCTTT	CASSPYRGRRTEAFF
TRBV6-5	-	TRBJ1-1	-	TGTGCCAGCAGTGGTGGCATGAACACTGAAGCTTTCTTT	CASSGGMNTEAFF
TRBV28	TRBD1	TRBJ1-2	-	TGTGCCAGCAGTCCTGACAGGGGGCAAACAGTTGGGGTTAACTATGGCTACACCTTC	CASSPDRGQTVGVNYGYTF
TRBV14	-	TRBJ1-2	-	TGTGCCAGCAGCCAAGATGAGCAGATCTATGGCTACACCTTC	CASSQDEQIYGYTF
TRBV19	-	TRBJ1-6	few	TGTGCCAGTAGCGACGGTGAGCCCTATAATTCACCCCTCCACTTT	CASSDGEPYNSPLHF
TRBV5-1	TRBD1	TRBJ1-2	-	TGCGCCAGCAGCTTGAATATAGGGGGCCGGTATGGCTACACCTTC	CASSLNIGGRYGYTF
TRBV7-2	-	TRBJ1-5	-	TGTGCCAGCAGCTTGGGAGTCGTCGGCAATCAGCCCCAGCATTTT	CASSLGVVGNQPQHF
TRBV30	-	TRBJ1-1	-	TGTGCCTGGAGTGGAAACGGAAGGGGTTTAAGCGCTGAAGCTTTCTTT	CAWSGNGRGLSAEAFF
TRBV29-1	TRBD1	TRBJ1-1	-	TGCAGCGTTGAAGGGGACAGTTTCAGTGAAGCTTTCTTT	CSVEGDSFSEAFF
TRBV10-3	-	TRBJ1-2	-	TGTGCCATCACCGGGTCTCTAACGGACAGATACTATGGCTACACCTTC	CAITGSLTDRYYGYTF
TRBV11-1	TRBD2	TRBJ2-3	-	TGTGCCAGCAGCTTATCTCCTAGCGGATTCACAGATACGCAGTATTTT	CASSLSPSGFTDTQYF
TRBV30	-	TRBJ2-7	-	TGTGCCTGGAGTGTAGGAGGGACCGGCTACGAGCAGTACTTC	CAWSVGGTGYEQYF
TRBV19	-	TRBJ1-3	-	TGTGCCAGTAGTGCACAGGGTGGAAACACCATATATTTT	CASSAQGGNTIYF
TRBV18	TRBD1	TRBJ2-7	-	TGTGCCAGCTCACCTAGCCAACAGGGGGCTGGCGAGCAGTACTTC	CASSPSQQGAGEQYF
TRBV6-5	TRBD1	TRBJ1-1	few	TGTGCCAGCAGTTATTACAGGGGCTTCAGCCCTGAAGCTTTCTTT	CASSYYRGFSPEAFF
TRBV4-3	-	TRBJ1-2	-	TGCGCCAGCAGCCAGACGGTCGACACTGCAAACTATGGCTACACCTTC	CASSQTVDTANYGYTF
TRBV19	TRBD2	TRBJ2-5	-	TGTGCCAGTAGTAGTTCTAGCGGGAGGGCCCGGGAGACCCAGTACTTC	CASSSSSGRARETQYF
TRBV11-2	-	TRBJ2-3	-	TGTGCCAGCAGCCCGGGCACAGATACGCAGTATTTT	CASSPGTDTQYF
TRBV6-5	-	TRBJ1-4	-	TGTGCCAGCACTCACGATACTGGAGAAAAACTGTTTTTT	CASTHDTGEKLFF
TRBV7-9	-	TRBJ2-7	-	TGTGCCAGCAGCTTTAAATCAGAGCAGTACTTC	CASSFKSEQYF
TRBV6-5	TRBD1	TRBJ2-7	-	TGTGCCAGCAGTTTGAGAGGGGACAGTTACTACGAGCAGTACTTC	CASSLRGDSYYEQYF
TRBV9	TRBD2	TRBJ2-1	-	TGTGCCAGCAGCCCTACGGGACTAGCGGATCACAATGAGCAGTTCTTC	CASSPTGLADHNEQFF
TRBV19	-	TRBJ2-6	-	TGTGCCAGTAGTATGGTCCAGGCTGGCGCTGGGGCCAACGTCCTGACTTTC	CASSMVQAGAGANVLTF
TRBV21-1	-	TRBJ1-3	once	TGTGCCAGATCGGAAAATTCCGGAAACACCATATATTTT	CARSENSGNTIYF
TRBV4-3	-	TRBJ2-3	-	TGCGCCAGCAGCCAAGGTCCCCCCAAATCGTCCACAGATACGCAGTATTTT	CASSQGPPKSSTDTQYF
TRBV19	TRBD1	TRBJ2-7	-	TGTGCCAGTAGTATTCCGGGACAGATTTACGAGCAGTACTTC	CASSIPGQIYEQYF
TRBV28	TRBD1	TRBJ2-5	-	TGTGCCAGCAGTCGACCGGACAGGAGGGAGACCCAGTACTTC	CASSRPDRRETQYF
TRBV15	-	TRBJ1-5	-	TGTGCCACCAGCAGAGATTGGGGATCGGATCAGCCCCAGCATTTT	CATSRDWGSDQPQHF
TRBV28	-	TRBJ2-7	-	TGTGCCAGCAGCCAGGGAGCGAGGCCCTACGAGCAGTACTTC	CASSQGARPYEQYF
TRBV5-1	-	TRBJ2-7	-	TGCGCCAGCAGCCAGGACTTCTACGAGCAGTACTTC	CASSQDFYEQYF
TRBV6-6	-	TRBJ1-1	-	TGTGCCAGCAACCGGGACGGATCGAACACTGAAGCTTTCTTT	CASNRDGSNTEAFF